This TCR beta chain was found in a study of identical twins. This CDR3 has 16 residues. V gave up 0 bases and J gave up 1 base, with 16 bases separating them. Looked up from germline, CDR1 is DFQATT and CDR2 is SNEGSKA (reference sequence). One entry per CDR3 protein results from TCRdb running MiXCR on the 5' RACE reads. Of around 240,000 distinct CDR3 sequences listed, roughly a tenth are singletons. This clonotype came up many times. V and J are TRBV20-1 and TRBJ2-7; weak D call: TRBD2 (6 bases). The sample comprised memory T cells sorted from blood. The TCR sequence derives from a man aged 45-65 years in good health. CDR3 region: CSAREGFRESSYEQYF. CDR3 nucleotides: TGCAGTGCTAGAGAGGGGTTCCGGGAGTCTTCCTACGAGCAGTACTTC.